These 21 T cell receptor beta chains were all obtained from the same sample, sequenced in a study of blood T cell repertoires in COVID-19. Profiled with immunoSEQ multiplex PCR; TCRdb holds only in-frame clones, not every one. The sample includes approximately 97,000 clones, about 91% seen only once; the top ten take 3.5% to 4.5%. The sample was peripheral blood. The source of these receptors is a man aged 18 to 29 with acute or convalescent COVID-19.

V usage is TRBV27 and J usage is TRBJ2-1, with D unresolved. CDR3 size: 16 residues. The germline CDR1 and CDR2 sequences are MNHEY and SMNVEV (reference sequence). Trimming left V 5 bases short and J 0 bases short, with 14 bases between. Here the CDR3 DNA reads TGTGCCAGCAGTCGTTTCCATACGGGCTCCTACAATGAGCAGTTCTTC. It encodes CASSRFHTGSYNEQFF.

This chain connects TRBV11-2 to TRBJ1-1; 7 nucleotides align to TRBD1. V trimming: 4 bases; J trimming: 3 bases; junction bases outside the gene matches: 8. This CDR3 has 15 residues. The V gene's germline CDR1 is SGHAT and CDR2 FQNNGV. The CDR3 loop reads CASSSNRGVHTEAFF. The CDR3 region has the DNA TGTGCCAGCAGCTCCAACAGGGGAGTACACACTGAAGCTTTCTTT.

This clone came up a few times. The rearrangement links TRBV6-6 to TRBJ1-2, with 11 bases matching TRBD1. CDR1 is MNHNY and CDR2 is SVGAGI in the germline V gene (reference sequence). V shed 7 bases and J 8 bases; nucleotides not matched to a gene: 12. The CDR3 has 15 amino acids. CDR3 in DNA: TGTGCCAGCATTCCCGGACAGGGGGCGTCTGGCGGCTACACCTTC. Amino acid sequence: CASIPGQGASGGYTF.

This chain uses TRBV25-1 with TRBJ1-1; D may be TRBD1 (6 bases). The CDR3 consists of 13 residues. The ends were cut back, 7 bases at V and 1 base at J, with 10 bases in the middle. CDR1 MGHDK and CDR2 SYGVNS come from the germline V gene. The CDR3 spells CASTPTGNTEAFF. The CDR3, as DNA: TGTGCCAGCACCCCGACAGGGAACACTGAAGCTTTCTTT.

Written as DNA, the CDR3 is TGCGCCAGCAGCTTTGAAGAGTTCTATGGCTACACCTTC. Translated: CASSFEEFYGYTF. The chain joins TRBV5-1 to TRBJ1-2; no reliable D call. This CDR3 is built from 13 residues. Germline CDR1 and CDR2: SGHRS and YFSETQ. V lost 2 bases and J lost 4, with 9 bases in between.

Only a few counts were recorded for this clone. V usage is TRBV25-1 and J usage is TRBJ2-5; possibly TRBD1 for D (7 bases). This CDR3 comprises 16 residues. Germline V gene lookup returns CDR1 MGHDK and CDR2 SYGVNS. V was trimmed by 4 bases and J by 4 bases, leaving 19 bases between them. The CDR3: CASSGGVRGSSETQYF. The CDR3 DNA follows: TGTGCCAGCAGTGGGGGGGTCAGGGGGTCATCAGAGACCCAGTACTTC.

In its sample, this clone was seen once. The V call is TRBV10-1, the J call TRBJ2-3; 7 bases fit TRBD2. The length of the CDR3 is 17 residues. The junction had 12 bases not matched to a gene; V was cut back by 3 bases and J by 3 bases. Per the germline V gene, CDR1 is WNHNN and CDR2 is SYGVQD (reference sequence). This CDR3 reads CASSDTLPGEGTDTQYF. The CDR3 nucleotides read TGCGCCAGCAGTGACACCTTGCCCGGGGAGGGAACAGATACGCAGTATTTT.

This clone has just a few counts. This chain joins TRBV19 and TRBJ2-7, with 8 bases identical to TRBD2. J lost 4 bases, V lost 1 base, and 12 bases had no gene match. This CDR3 is 17 amino acids long. Germline-derived CDR1 and CDR2 are LNHDA and SQIVND (reference sequence). CDR3 in amino acids: CASSIGFGLASNYEQYF. The CDR3 DNA follows: TGTGCCAGTAGTATAGGTTTCGGACTAGCCTCCAATTACGAGCAGTACTTC.

In its sample, this clone was seen a few times. This rearrangement joins TRBV7-8 to TRBJ2-7, with TRBD1 as a possible D gene (5 bases). V was trimmed by 0 bases and J by 1 base, leaving 19 bases between them. Germline lookup yields CDR1 SGHVS and CDR2 FQNEAQ. The CDR3 is made up of 18 amino acids. The CDR3 sequence is CASSLALQTALSSYEQYF. The CDR3 DNA follows: TGTGCCAGCAGCTTAGCGCTCCAGACAGCCCTCTCTTCCTACGAGCAGTACTTC.

The V and J genes are TRBV3-1 (or the pseudogene TRBV3-2) and TRBJ2-7; the D gene is possibly TRBD2 (5 bases). V was trimmed by 0 bases and J by 6 bases, leaving 15 bases between them. Looked up from germline, CDR1 is LGHDT and CDR2 is YNNKEL (reference sequence). The CDR3 is 15 amino acids. CDR3 region: CASSQDGHATSEQYF. The CDR3 nucleotides are TGTGCCAGCAGCCAAGACGGGCACGCCACTAGCGAGCAGTACTTC.

The chain joins TRBV5-4 to TRBJ1-1; 8 bases map to TRBD1. Germline loops: CDR1 SGHNT, CDR2 YYREEE (reference sequence). With V trimmed by 4 bases and J by 4 bases, 6 bases remained unmatched. CDR3 length: 14 residues. CDR3: CASSGGQGLTEAFF. The CDR3 DNA follows: TGTGCCAGCAGCGGCGGACAGGGACTCACTGAAGCTTTCTTT.

The CDR3 coding sequence is TGTGCCAGCAGCTTGGGGGCAGGGATCTATGGCTACACCTTC. Amino acids: CASSLGAGIYGYTF. This chain links TRBV5-4 with TRBJ1-2; possible D gene TRBD1, 5 bases. The CDR3 contains 14 residues. Trimming pared 0 bases from V and 4 bases from J, leaving 10 bases between. From germline, CDR1 is SGHNT and CDR2 YYREEE (reference sequence).

The rearrangement joins TRBV5-1 to TRBJ1-2; the match to TRBD1 covers 7 bases. The junction had 2 bases not matched to a gene; V was cut back by 4 bases and J by 5 bases. CDR1 is SGHRS, CDR2 YFSETQ, per germline. CDR3 length equals 12 residues. The CDR3 nucleotides are TGCGCCAGCAGCCTGGACAGGTATGGCTACACCTTC. It translates to CASSLDRYGYTF.

The rearrangement links TRBV3-1 (or the pseudogene TRBV3-2) to TRBJ2-4; no clear D. CDR1 and CDR2 (germline): LGHDT, YNNKEL (reference sequence). Trimming removed 1 base at V and 0 bases at J, with 16 bases between. The CDR3 has 18 residues. Written as DNA, the CDR3 is TGTGCCAGCAGCCAAGGAGAACTACGGATGATAGCCAAAAACATTCAGTACTTC. This gives the protein CASSQGELRMIAKNIQYF.

The chain is built from TRBV6-1 and TRBJ1-5; 11 bases match TRBD1. The CDR3 has 16 residues. Germline loops: CDR1 MNHNS, CDR2 SASEGT. The junction had 5 bases not matched to a gene; V was cut back by 4 bases and J by 3 bases. The CDR3 reads CASSGTGGRPNQPQHF. The CDR3 DNA sequence: TGTGCCAGCAGTGGGACAGGGGGCCGGCCCAATCAGCCCCAGCATTTT.

This clone was detected only once. The rearrangement links TRBV5-1 to TRBJ1-3; 7 bases agree with TRBD1. After removal of 1 base from V and 3 bases from J, the junction contained 4 bases not matched to a gene. Germline assignment: CDR1 SGHRS and CDR2 YFSETQ. The CDR3 has 15 residues. CDR3 DNA: TGCGCCAGCAGCTTGCAGGGGGAAGGTGGAAACACCATATATTTT. Its protein product is CASSLQGEGGNTIYF.

This chain uses TRBV6-5 with TRBJ2-7; TRBD2 matches 7 bases. Germline V CDR1 and CDR2: MNHEY, SVGAGI. V was clipped by 6 bases and J by 6 bases; unmatched bases: 11. The CDR3 covers 14 residues. The CDR3 DNA is TGTGCCAGCAGCCGGACTAGTACGTCTGTCGAGCAGTACTTC. This translates into CASSRTSTSVEQYF.

The V gene is TRBV18, the J gene TRBJ2-1; weak D call: TRBD2 (5 bases). The CDR3 is 14 amino acids. Trimming left V 2 bases short and J 5 bases short, with 10 bases between. From germline, CDR1 is KGHSH and CDR2 LQKENI. CDR3 in amino acids: CASSPDSADNEQFF. In nucleotides, the CDR3 is TGTGCCAGCTCACCAGATAGCGCTGACAATGAGCAGTTCTTC.

V and J are TRBV5-1 and TRBJ2-7, with 10 bases fitting TRBD1. CDR1 is SGHRS, CDR2 YFSETQ, per germline. The CDR3 is 16 amino acids. V lost 3 bases to trimming and J lost 1 base; unmatched junction nucleotides: 7. CDR3 nucleotides: TGCGCCAGCAGCTCCACTCGGGACAGGGGATCCTACGAGCAGTACTTC. It translates to CASSSTRDRGSYEQYF. Based on the CDR3 plus reference TRBV5-1 and TRBJ2-7, the full variable domain is KAGVTQTPRYLIKTRGQQVTLSCSPISGHRSVSWYQQTPGQGLQFLFEYFSETQRNKGNFPGRFSGRQFSNSRSEMNVSTLELGDSALYLCASSSTRDRGSYEQYFGPGTRLTVT.

CDR3 DNA: TGTGCCAGCAGCCTCCGGGGAGGAGGCACTGAAGCTTTCTTT. This gives the protein CASSLRGGGTEAFF. V gene TRBV5-8 combines with J gene TRBJ1-1; D call uncertain. CDR3 size: 14 residues. Germline V lookup: CDR1 SGHTS, CDR2 YDEGEE. V was trimmed by 4 bases and J by 4 bases, leaving 14 bases between them.

This clone has a single count. This sequence joins TRBV27 and TRBJ1-5; tentatively, D is TRBD1 (5 bases). There are 18 residues in the CDR3. Germline lookup yields CDR1 MNHEY and CDR2 SMNVEV (reference sequence). V lost 4 bases, J lost 0 bases, and 19 bases lay in between. The CDR3 DNA is TGTGCCAGCAGTTCCAAATTTACAGGTCTTTATAGCAATCAGCCCCAGCATTTT. Translating it yields CASSSKFTGLYSNQPQHF.